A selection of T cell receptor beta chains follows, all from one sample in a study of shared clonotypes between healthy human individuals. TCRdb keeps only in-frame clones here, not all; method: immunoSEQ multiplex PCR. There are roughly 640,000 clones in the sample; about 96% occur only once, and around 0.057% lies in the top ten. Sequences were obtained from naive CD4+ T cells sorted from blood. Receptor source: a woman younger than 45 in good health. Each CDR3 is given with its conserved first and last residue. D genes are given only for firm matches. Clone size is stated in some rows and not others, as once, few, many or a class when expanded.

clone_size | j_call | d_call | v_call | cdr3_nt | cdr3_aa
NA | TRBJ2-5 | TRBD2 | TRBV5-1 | TGCGCCAGCAGGCTGCCCCTGGCGGGAGGTAGCGAGACCCAGTACTTC | CASRLPLAGGSETQYF
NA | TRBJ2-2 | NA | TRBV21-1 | TGTGCCAGCAGCCCAAAGGGGGGCGGGGCAGGGGAAACCGGGGAGCTGTTTTTT | CASSPKGGGAGETGELFF
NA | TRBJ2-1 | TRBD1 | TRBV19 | TGTGCCAGTAGTATATACAGGGGGGATCCAGTGGACAATGAGCAGTTCTTC | CASSIYRGDPVDNEQFF
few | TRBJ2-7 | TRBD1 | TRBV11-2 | TGTGCCAGCAGCTCGAGGACAGGATACGAGCAGTACTTC | CASSSRTGYEQYF
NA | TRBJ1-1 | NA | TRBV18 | TGTGCCAGCTCACCACGTCAGGGAATAGGTGAAGCTTTCTTT | CASSPRQGIGEAFF
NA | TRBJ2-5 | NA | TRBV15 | TGTGCCACCAGCAGAGGCCAACTCAGCCAAGAGACCCAGTACTTC | CATSRGQLSQETQYF
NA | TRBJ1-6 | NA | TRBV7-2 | TGTGCCAGCAGCTTAGGGAGGGAGTATAATTCACCCCTCCACTTT | CASSLGREYNSPLHF
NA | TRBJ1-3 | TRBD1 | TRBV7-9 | TGTGCCAGCAGCCCCGTGTTCGTGGGGACAGGGTTACATTTT | CASSPVFVGTGLHF
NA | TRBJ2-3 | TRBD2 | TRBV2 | TGTGCCAGCAGTGTACGGGAGGCTGAGAGCACAGATACGCAGTATTTT | CASSVREAESTDTQYF
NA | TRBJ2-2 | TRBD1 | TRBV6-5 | TGTGCCAGCAGGACCCGGGACAGAAACACCGGGGAGCTGTTTTTT | CASRTRDRNTGELFF
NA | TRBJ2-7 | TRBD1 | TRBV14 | TGTGCCAGCAGCGACCGGGACAGAGACTACGAGCAGTACTTC | CASSDRDRDYEQYF
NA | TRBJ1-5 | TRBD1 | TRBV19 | TGTGCCAGTAGTATGTTGGGACAGTCAGCTGGTAATCAGCCCCAGCATTTT | CASSMLGQSAGNQPQHF
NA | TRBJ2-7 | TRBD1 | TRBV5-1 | TGCGCCAGCAGCAAGCGACAGGGATCGGAATACGAGCAGTACTTC | CASSKRQGSEYEQYF
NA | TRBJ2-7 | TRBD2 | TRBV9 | TGTGCCAGCAGCCTGGGACTAGCGGGAGCTGAGAACGAGCAGTACTTC | CASSLGLAGAENEQYF
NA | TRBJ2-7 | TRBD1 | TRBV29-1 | TGCAGCGTGGGGACAGACTCCTACGAGCAGTACTTC | CSVGTDSYEQYF
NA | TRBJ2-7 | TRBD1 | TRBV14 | TGTGCCAGCAGCGATTACAGGGGAAGCTCCTACGAGCAGTACTTC | CASSDYRGSSYEQYF
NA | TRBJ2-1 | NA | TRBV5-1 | TGCGCCAGCAGCTCTGGGGATGGGTCCTACAATGAGCAGTTCTTC | CASSSGDGSYNEQFF
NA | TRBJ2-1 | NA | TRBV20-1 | TGCAGTGCTAGAGATCGAGCGAGGCGGCTCTTC | CSARDRARRLF
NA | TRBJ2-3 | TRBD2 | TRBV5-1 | TGCGCCAGCAGCTTGGTTCGCACTGGGACTAGCGGCACAGATACGCAGTATTTT | CASSLVRTGTSGTDTQYF
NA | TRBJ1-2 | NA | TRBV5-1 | TGCGCCAGCAGCTTGACCGGGACGCTAAGTGGCTACACCTTC | CASSLTGTLSGYTF
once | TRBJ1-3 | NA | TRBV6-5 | TGTGCCAGCAGAGACTACTCTGGAAACACCATATATTTT | CASRDYSGNTIYF
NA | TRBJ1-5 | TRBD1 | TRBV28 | TGTGCCAGCAGCCAGGGGGGTAATCAGCCCCAGCATTTT | CASSQGGNQPQHF
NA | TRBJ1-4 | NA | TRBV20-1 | TGCAGTGCTAGAGATGAAGAAAAACTGTTTTTT | CSARDEEKLFF
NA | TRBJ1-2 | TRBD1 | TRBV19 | TGTGCCAGTAGTATACAGGGGGCGAACTATGGCTACACCTTC | CASSIQGANYGYTF
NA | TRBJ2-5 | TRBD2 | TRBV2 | TGTGCCAGCAGTGAAGCCCTGCTAGCGGAACCCCGTCGGGAGACCCAGTACTTC | CASSEALLAEPRRETQYF
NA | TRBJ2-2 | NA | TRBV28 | TGTGCCAGCAGTTTAGTCGTCGGGGAGCTGTTTTTT | CASSLVVGELFF
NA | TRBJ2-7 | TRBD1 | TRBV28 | TGTGCCAGCAGTTTGGGACAGGGGAACTACGAGCAGTACTTC | CASSLGQGNYEQYF
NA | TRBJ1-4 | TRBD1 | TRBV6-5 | TGTGCCAGCAGTTACTCGTACAGGGGGGAAGAAAAACTGTTTTTT | CASSYSYRGEEKLFF
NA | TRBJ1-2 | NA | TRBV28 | TGTGCCAGCAGTGAGGCCCCAACGGCGGAGGGCTACACCTTC | CASSEAPTAEGYTF
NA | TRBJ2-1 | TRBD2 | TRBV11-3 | TGTGCCAGCAGCTCGGGCGTACTAGCGGGAGGCAATGAGCAGTTCTTC | CASSSGVLAGGNEQFF
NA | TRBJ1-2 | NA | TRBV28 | TGTGCCAGCAGATCACTAAAACAGGGCTACACCTTC | CASRSLKQGYTF